One sample yielded the 19 T cell receptor beta chains listed below, sequenced in a study of T cell changes during pregnancy in multiple sclerosis. Some clones are missing from TCRdb's copy, which holds only in-frame ones; the method was immunoSEQ multiplex PCR. This table holds around 78,000 clones, roughly 93% found once. The sample consisted of peripheral blood, taken in the second trimester of pregnancy. The receptors here all came from a female donor with multiple sclerosis, enrolled in a pregnancy study.

The genes are TRBV6-5 and TRBJ1-5, with 7 bases that match TRBD1. The germline V gene has CDR1 MNHEY and CDR2 SVGAGI. The ends lost 10 bases at V and 6 bases at J; junction bases unmatched: 9. This CDR3 has 13 amino acids. This chain's CDR3 is CATRDRDSQPQHF. CDR3 nucleotide sequence: TGTGCCACCAGAGACAGGGACAGTCAGCCCCAGCATTTT.

The chain has TRBV5-1 and TRBJ2-5, with D hard to call. The CDR3 totals 13 residues. In germline, CDR1 is SGHRS, CDR2 YFSETQ. The V end lost 5 bases, the J end lost 3 bases, and 11 bases lay between the germline ends. Here the CDR3 reads CASRRQAEETQYF. Written as DNA, the CDR3 is TGCGCCAGCAGACGGCAGGCCGAAGAGACCCAGTACTTC.

Worth noting for this clone: At one end the junction does not follow the germline gene, possibly because of a read error. V and J are TRBV7-7 and TRBJ2-1; no reliable D call. This CDR3 spans 14 amino acids. Germline loops: CDR1 SSHAT, CDR2 FNYEAQ (reference sequence). CDR3 protein: CASSLSRSYNEQFF. The DNA of the CDR3 is TGTGCTAGCAGCTTAAGCAGGTCCTACAATGAGCAGTTCTTC.

This chain joins TRBV7-6 and TRBJ2-3, with 11 bases fitting TRBD2. CDR3 size: 16 residues. From germline, CDR1 is SGHVS and CDR2 FNYEAQ. The J segment lost 2 bases and the V segment lost 4 bases, leaving 5 bases of the junction unmatched. The CDR3 reads CASSWIAGGTTDTQYF. The CDR3 DNA reads TGTGCCAGCAGCTGGATAGCGGGGGGGACCACAGATACGCAGTATTTT.

The rearrangement joins TRBV7-5 to TRBJ1-6. TRBV7-5 is a recognized pseudogene. CDR3 size: 14 residues. The CDR3 loop is CVRSLSILNSPLHF. The CDR3 DNA follows: TGTGTCAGAAGCTTGAGTATATTAAATTCACCCCTCCACTTT.

V is TRBV7-9 and J is TRBJ2-7; TRBD1 matches 7 bases. The CDR3 spans 16 residues. Germline values: CDR1 SEHNR, CDR2 FQNEAQ (reference sequence). Germline trimming cut 4 bases from V and 3 bases from J; bases unmatched to any gene: 12. CDR3 loop: CASSSTSGTALYEQYF. CDR3 in DNA: TGTGCCAGCAGCTCGACCTCCGGGACAGCCCTCTACGAGCAGTACTTC. Together with reference TRBV7-9 and TRBJ2-7, the CDR3 gives the full variable domain: DTGVSQNPRHKITKRGQNVTFRCDPISEHNRLYWYRQTLGQGPEFLTYFQNEAQLEKSRLLSDRFSAERPKGSFSTLEIQRTEQGDSAMYLCASSSTSGTALYEQYFGPGTRLTVT.

V usage is TRBV10-3 and J usage is TRBJ2-3, with TRBD2 matching over 11 bases. The CDR3 consists of 19 residues. With V trimmed by 5 bases and J by 2 bases, 15 bases remained unmatched. Germline V CDR1 and CDR2: ENHRY, SYGVKD. The CDR3 DNA reads TGTGCCATCAGTCCAGGGAGTGGGGGTAGCGGGGGGGTCACAGATACGCAGTATTTT. The encoded protein is CAISPGSGGSGGVTDTQYF.

The chain combines TRBV5-4 with TRBJ2-5; 12 bases agree with TRBD2. The junction had 8 bases not matched to a gene; V was cut back by 0 bases and J by 5 bases. There are 17 residues in the CDR3. Germline CDR1 SGHNT, CDR2 YYREEE (reference sequence). The CDR3 DNA follows: TGTGCCAGCAGCTTGGAAGCTAGCGGGGGGGCCAGGGAGACCCAGTACTTC. Protein sequence: CASSLEASGGARETQYF.

This sequence joins TRBV4-1 and TRBJ2-7, with a weak D call TRBD1 (6 bases). Germline assignment: CDR1 MGHRA and CDR2 YSYEKL. V was pared by 0 bases and J by 3 bases, with 12 bases between. This CDR3 region has 15 residues. The chain's CDR3 is CASSQDRTGFYEQYF. For the CDR3, the DNA is TGCGCCAGCAGCCAAGACCGAACAGGGTTCTACGAGCAGTACTTC.

The V and J genes are TRBV7-8 and TRBJ2-7, with D possibly being TRBD2 (5 bases). This CDR3 is 14 amino acids long. Trimming left V 5 bases short and J 5 bases short, with 16 bases between. Germline CDR1 and CDR2: SGHVS and FQNEAQ. The CDR3 nucleotides are TGTGCCAGCAGCACGGCGCGGGTTCTCAACGAGCAGTACTTC. Amino acid sequence: CASSTARVLNEQYF.

V gene TRBV5-6 combines with J gene TRBJ2-1; D might be TRBD1 (6 bases). CDR1 and CDR2 (germline): SGHDT, YYEEEE. The CDR3 extends over 11 amino acids. V gave up 4 bases and J gave up 14 bases, with 13 bases separating them. CDR3 region: CASSKGDLEFF. As DNA, the CDR3 is TGTGCCAGCAGCAAGGGGGATTTAGAGTTCTTC.

This clone was seen just once. The chain links TRBV7-9 to TRBJ1-2; D is perhaps TRBD1 (6 bases). The CDR3 contains 14 residues. The germline V gene encodes CDR1 SEHNR and CDR2 FQNEAQ (reference sequence). V was shortened by 0 bases and J by 10 bases, with 15 bases between the two germline ends. The CDR3 region is CASSLATQDSTYTF. CDR3 nucleotides: TGTGCCAGCAGCTTAGCGACCCAGGACAGCACCTACACCTTC.

This chain connects TRBV6-1 to TRBJ1-3; D is unclear. Trimming pared 7 bases from V and 8 bases from J, leaving 18 bases between. The CDR3 sequence is 14 residues long. The germline CDR1 and CDR2 sequences are MNHNS and SASEGT. Here the CDR3 reads CASIDLQVYYTIYF. DNA of the CDR3: TGTGCCAGCATCGATTTGCAGGTCTACTACACCATATATTTT.

This sequence joins TRBV30 and TRBJ2-3; 7 bases are a match to TRBD2. This CDR3 is built from 11 residues. The germline gives CDR1 GTSNPN, CDR2 SVGIG (reference sequence). V lost 3 bases and J lost 10; bases outside the gene matches: 4. This CDR3 is CAWSLAEPQYF. The CDR3 bases are TGTGCCTGGAGCCTAGCGGAACCGCAGTATTTT.

J is TRBJ1-4 and V is TRBV7-9, with D hard to call. There are 13 residues in the CDR3. Between the trimmed V and J ends, which lost 4 bases and 6 bases, there was a span of 9 bases. The germline gives CDR1 SEHNR, CDR2 FQNEAQ (reference sequence). The CDR3: CASSSSSDEKLFF. The CDR3, as DNA: TGTGCCAGCAGCTCAAGCTCTGATGAAAAACTGTTTTTT.

The J gene is TRBJ1-1, the V gene TRBV6-5; D might be TRBD1 (5 bases). V dropped 7 bases and J dropped 5 bases, with 11 bases sitting between them. CDR1 MNHEY and CDR2 SVGAGI come from the germline V gene. This CDR3 region has 12 residues. CDR3 in amino acids: CASTSGGTEAFF. DNA for the CDR3: TGTGCCAGCACCTCCGGGGGGACTGAAGCTTTCTTT.

The V and J genes are TRBV10-1 and TRBJ1-1, with D perhaps TRBD1 (5 bases). V shed 2 bases and J shed 7 bases, with 8 bases lying between them. CDR3 size: 12 residues. The V gene's germline CDR1 is WNHNN and CDR2 SYGVQD (reference sequence). CDR3 residues: CASSEPGGEAFF. The CDR3 DNA sequence: TGCGCCAGCAGTGAGCCGGGGGGTGAAGCTTTCTTT.

This clone appeared once. CDR3 in amino acids: CASSRRGPPGELFF. For the CDR3, the DNA is TGCGCCAGCAGTAGGCGGGGACCGCCCGGGGAGCTGTTTTTT. This rearrangement joins TRBV10-1 to TRBJ2-2; weak D call: TRBD2 (6 bases). V gave up 5 bases and J gave up 6 bases, with 13 bases separating them. The length of the CDR3 is 14 residues. The germline gives CDR1 WNHNN, CDR2 SYGVQD (reference sequence).

The chain is built from TRBV6-1 and TRBJ1-1; D may be TRBD1 (5 bases). The V and J ends lost 5 bases and 3 bases respectively, with 13 bases between them. The CDR3 is 14 residues long. Germline CDR1 MNHNS, CDR2 SASEGT. The CDR3 reads CASSQPQGYTEAFF. The CDR3 DNA sequence: TGTGCCAGCAGTCAGCCTCAGGGTTACACTGAAGCTTTCTTT.